A single sample gave rise to the 21 T cell receptor beta chains below, sequenced in a study of cytomegalovirus exposure and HLA in healthy donors. The PCR employed 60 Vbeta primers together with 13 Jbeta primers. Sequencing used immunoSEQ multiplex PCR; TCRdb keeps in-frame clones, though not all of them. This table has approximately 190,000 clones, 70% appearing once. The specimen sequenced was PBMCs. These receptors were obtained from a man aged 40-50 years in good health and CMV-seropositive.

This clone was observed a few times. This chain uses TRBV5-1 with TRBJ2-7; TRBD1 matches at 9 bases. The germline CDR1 and CDR2 sequences are SGHRS and YFSETQ. The CDR3 length is 15 residues. With 2 bases clipped from V and 6 bases from J, the junction kept 9 bases outside the gene matches. In nucleotides, the CDR3 is TGCGCCAGCAGCTTCGGGGACAGGGTCCCTCCCGAGCAGTACTTC. It is translated as CASSFGDRVPPEQYF.

CDR3: CASSLARVGNQPQHF. CDR3 coding DNA: TGTGCCAGCAGCTTAGCGCGGGTGGGCAATCAGCCCCAGCATTTT. This chain joins TRBV7-8 and TRBJ1-5; the D is unclear. Trimming pared 0 bases from V and 2 bases from J, leaving 8 bases between. CDR3 length: 15 residues. Germline CDR1 is SGHVS and CDR2 is FQNEAQ.

V usage is TRBV28 and J usage is TRBJ2-1, with a possible D match to TRBD2 (6 bases). The ends were cut back, 5 bases at V and 8 bases at J, with 22 bases in the middle. The germline V gene encodes CDR1 MDHEN and CDR2 SYDVKM. The CDR3 has 16 residues. DNA for the CDR3: TGTGCCAGCAGTCCTATGACCGGAAAGTGGGGGGATGAGCAGTTCTTC. It codes for CASSPMTGKWGDEQFF.

This chain joins TRBV7-6 and TRBJ2-2; TRBD1 is a possible D gene (6 bases). V shed 5 bases and J shed 1 base, with 20 bases lying between them. The CDR3 is made up of 18 amino acids. CDR1 and CDR2 (germline): SGHVS, FNYEAQ. CDR3 residues: CASSALPGTRGNTGELFF. CDR3 nucleotides: TGTGCCAGCAGCGCGCTCCCCGGGACAAGGGGGAACACCGGGGAGCTGTTTTTT.

The rearrangement joins TRBV19 to TRBJ2-1; possibly TRBD2 for D (6 bases). CDR1 is LNHDA and CDR2 is SQIVND in the germline V gene (reference sequence). The CDR3 extends over 14 amino acids. The V end lost 3 bases, the J end lost 5 bases, and 11 bases lay between the germline ends. CDR3: CASSISGLNNEQFF. The CDR3 nucleotides read TGTGCCAGTAGTATTAGCGGCTTGAACAATGAGCAGTTCTTC.

This clone was found a few times. The J gene is TRBJ1-5, the V gene TRBV6-1; possible D gene TRBD1, 5 bases. This CDR3 spans 14 amino acids. V was pared by 0 bases and J by 7 bases, with 10 bases between. Per the germline V gene, CDR1 is MNHNS and CDR2 is SASEGT. The CDR3 DNA sequence: TGTGCCAGCAGTGAAGCAGCAGGGAACCAGCCCCAGCATTTT. This codes for CASSEAAGNQPQHF.

This clone was counted only a few times. In the same sample, other DNA sequences code for this CDR3. The CDR3 sequence: CASSELAGGPDTQYF. DNA of the CDR3: TGTGCCAGCAGTGAATTAGCGGGGGGGCCAGATACGCAGTATTTT. The rearrangement joins TRBV6-1 to TRBJ2-3; 11 nucleotides align to TRBD2. After removal of 2 bases from V and 4 bases from J, the junction contained 2 bases not matched to a gene. The CDR3 covers 15 residues. CDR1 is MNHNS, CDR2 SASEGT, per germline.

This clone came up a few times. J is TRBJ1-4 and V is TRBV15; TRBD1 might be the D (6 bases). Trimming left V 0 bases short and J 4 bases short, with 9 bases between. The germline gives CDR1 LNHNV, CDR2 YYDKDF (reference sequence). The CDR3 sequence is 15 residues long. The CDR3 region is CATSRDRGSNEKLFF. As DNA, the CDR3 is TGTGCCACCAGCAGAGACAGGGGCAGTAATGAAAAACTGTTTTTT.

The rearrangement uses TRBV5-6 and TRBJ2-3; tentatively, D is TRBD1 (7 bases). The length of the CDR3 is 15 residues. Deletions cut 0 bases from V and 6 bases from J, with 14 bases between. CDR1 and CDR2 from the germline V gene are SGHDT and YYEEEE. The chain's CDR3 is CASSLDPQGRDTQYF. DNA of the CDR3: TGTGCCAGCAGCTTGGACCCACAGGGGAGGGATACGCAGTATTTT.

The chain has TRBV7-2 and TRBJ2-3, with 8 bases matching TRBD2. Unmatched junction bases numbered 6, after V lost 5 bases and J lost 5 bases. Looked up from germline, CDR1 is SGHTA and CDR2 is FQGNSA. This CDR3 is 14 amino acids long. The CDR3 is CASSPGGYGDTQYF. The CDR3 nucleotides read TGTGCCAGCAGCCCGGGGGGGTATGGAGATACGCAGTATTTT.

This chain joins TRBV12-5 and TRBJ2-7; maybe TRBD2 (6 bases). This CDR3 has 15 amino acids. Trimming shortened V by 1 base and J by 2 bases, and 12 bases separated the two germline ends. The germline CDR1 and CDR2 sequences are LGHNT and FRNRAP. In nucleotides, the CDR3 is TGTGCTAGTGGTTTGGAGGGGACGGGGGCCTACGAGCAGTACTTC. This translates into CASGLEGTGAYEQYF.

By share of the sample, this clone is medium-sized. The rearrangement links TRBV6-1 to TRBJ2-5; 12 positions agree with TRBD2. V trimming: 2 bases; J trimming: 4 bases; junction bases outside the gene matches: 2. The CDR3 sequence is 15 residues long. CDR1 MNHNS and CDR2 SASEGT come from the germline V gene. The chain's CDR3 is CASSELAGGPETQYF. In nucleotides, the CDR3 is TGTGCCAGCAGTGAACTAGCGGGGGGGCCAGAGACCCAGTACTTC.

The rearrangement joins TRBV9 to TRBJ2-2; the D gene is possibly TRBD2 (6 bases). CDR1 SGDLS and CDR2 YYNGEE come from the germline V gene. V gave up 0 bases and J gave up 5 bases, with 14 bases separating them. The CDR3 runs to 16 residues. Written as DNA, the CDR3 is TGTGCCAGCAGCGTAGGGTTGGACGGAGGGACCGGGGAGCTGTTTTTT. This encodes CASSVGLDGGTGELFF.

The CDR3 region has the DNA TGTGCCAGCAGCACAAGAGGGAGCTCCTACAATGAGCAGTTCTTC. It specifies CASSTRGSSYNEQFF. The chain uses TRBV11-3 and TRBJ2-1; tentatively, D is TRBD2 (5 bases). The CDR3 loop spans 15 amino acids. V was trimmed by 5 bases and J by 0 bases, leaving 11 bases between them. Germline V gene sequence: CDR1 SGHNT, CDR2 YENEEA.

The V and J genes are TRBV4-1 and TRBJ2-3, with TRBD2 matching over 7 bases. V was pared by 4 bases and J by 6 bases, with 13 bases of the junction left unmatched. Germline V lookup: CDR1 MGHRA, CDR2 YSYEKL. The CDR3 length is 16 residues. As DNA, the CDR3 is TGCGCCAGCAGCCCCGGGGACTACGGGGGAGGTGATACGCAGTATTTT. This gives the protein CASSPGDYGGGDTQYF.

The CDR3 nucleotides read TGTGCCAGCATTGGACAGGGGATGAACTATGGCTACACCTTC. Translating it yields CASIGQGMNYGYTF. This chain joins TRBV6-1 and TRBJ1-2; 9 bases are shared with TRBD1. Germline V CDR1 and CDR2: MNHNS, SASEGT. V lost 7 bases, J lost 2 bases, and 5 bases stayed unmatched. The CDR3 sequence is 14 residues long.

The rearrangement joins TRBV9 to TRBJ1-2; no clear D gene. The germline gives CDR1 SGDLS, CDR2 YYNGEE. V was cut by 0 bases and J by 8 bases, with 17 bases left in between. This CDR3 is built from 15 residues. The CDR3 DNA follows: TGTGCCAGCAGCGTAGCCTTAGACCAGGCGAACGGCTACACCTTC. Protein: CASSVALDQANGYTF.

The chain has TRBV28 and TRBJ1-5; 8 nucleotides align to TRBD1. CDR3 length: 15 amino acids. Looked up from germline, CDR1 is MDHEN and CDR2 is SYDVKM. V lost 7 bases to trimming and J lost 4 bases; unmatched junction nucleotides: 9. CDR3 protein: CASTGGQGGNQPQHF. The CDR3 DNA reads TGTGCCAGCACCGGAGGACAGGGAGGGAATCAGCCCCAGCATTTT.

The chain links TRBV11-1 to TRBJ2-7; D is possibly TRBD1 (6 bases). CDR1 is SGHAT and CDR2 is FQDESV in the germline V gene (reference sequence). The V gene lost 3 bases and the J gene lost 4 bases, with 13 bases spanning the gap. The CDR3 totals 14 residues. CDR3 sequence (DNA): TGTGCCAGCAGCTTTTTACAGGGAGAGTACGAGCAGTACTTC. This gives the protein CASSFLQGEYEQYF.

The chain couples TRBV29-1 to TRBJ2-7, with D tentatively TRBD1 (7 bases). V was cut by 6 bases and J by 6 bases, with 18 bases left in between. This CDR3 is 13 amino acids long. Germline-derived CDR1 and CDR2 are SQVTM and ANQGSEA. The CDR3: CSVVDFQGGEQYF. In nucleotides, the CDR3 is TGCAGCGTCGTAGACTTCCAGGGGGGCGAGCAGTACTTC.

This chain joins TRBV15 and TRBJ1-2, with a possible D match to TRBD1 (5 bases). Trimming took off 3 bases at V and 8 bases at J, with 22 bases between the two ends. Germline lookup yields CDR1 LNHNV and CDR2 YYDKDF (reference sequence). CDR3 length equals 16 residues. CDR3 sequence reads: CATSSAPDSAIYGYTF. CDR3 DNA sequence: TGTGCCACCAGCAGCGCCCCCGACAGCGCGATTTACGGCTACACCTTC.